This TCR beta chain came from a study of T-cell memory formation after mild COVID-19. Germline-derived CDR1 and CDR2 are LGHDT and YNNKEL (reference sequence). The CDR3 has 17 residues. MiXCR was run by TCRdb on the 5' RACE reads, yielding one entry per CDR3 protein. The sample yields fewer than 450,000 distinct CDR3 sequences, approximately 24% seen once. Note on this clonotype: Germline is not matched at one junction end, which may reflect a read error.

The sequence derives from an adult woman who had mild COVID-19 (a few samples of this study predate the infection). Cell type and time point are not known. Sequencing input: PBMCs or a T cell subset sorted from them (not recorded which). The chain employs TRBV3-1 and TRBJ2-1, with TRBD2 matching over 8 bases. The chain's CDR3 is CAISKGPLAAVRNEQFF. The CDR3 bases are TGTGCCATCAGCAAGGGCCCACTAGCGGCAGTGAGGAATGAGCAGTTCTTC.